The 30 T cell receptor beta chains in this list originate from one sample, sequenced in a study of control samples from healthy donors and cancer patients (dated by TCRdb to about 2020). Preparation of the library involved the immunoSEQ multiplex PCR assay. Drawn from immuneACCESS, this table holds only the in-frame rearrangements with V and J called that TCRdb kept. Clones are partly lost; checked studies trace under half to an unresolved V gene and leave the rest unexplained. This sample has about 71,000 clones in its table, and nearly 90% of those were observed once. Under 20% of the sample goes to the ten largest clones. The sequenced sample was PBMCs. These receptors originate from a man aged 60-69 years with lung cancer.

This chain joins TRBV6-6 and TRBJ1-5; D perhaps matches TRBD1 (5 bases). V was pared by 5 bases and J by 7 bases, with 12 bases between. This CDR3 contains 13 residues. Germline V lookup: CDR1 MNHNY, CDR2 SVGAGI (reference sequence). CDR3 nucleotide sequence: TGTGCCAGCAGTCGGGGGAGAGGACAGCCCCAGCATTTT. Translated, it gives CASSRGRGQPQHF.

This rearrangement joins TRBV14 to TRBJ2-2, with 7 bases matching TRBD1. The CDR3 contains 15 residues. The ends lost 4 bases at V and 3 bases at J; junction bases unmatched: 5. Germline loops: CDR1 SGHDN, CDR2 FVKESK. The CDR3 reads CASSLLDRDTGELFF. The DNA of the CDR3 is TGTGCCAGCAGCCTACTTGACAGGGACACCGGGGAGCTGTTTTTT.

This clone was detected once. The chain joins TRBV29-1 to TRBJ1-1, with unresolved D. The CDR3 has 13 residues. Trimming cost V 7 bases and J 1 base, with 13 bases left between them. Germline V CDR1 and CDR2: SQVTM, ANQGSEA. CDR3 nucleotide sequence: TGCAGCGCAGAAAGGACGGCGAACACTGAAGCTTTCTTT. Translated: CSAERTANTEAFF. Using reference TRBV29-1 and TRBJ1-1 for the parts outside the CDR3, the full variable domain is SAVISQKPSRDICQRGTSLTIQCQVDSQVTMMFWYRQQPGQSLTLIATANQGSEATYESGFVIDKFPISRPNLTFSTLTVSNMSPEDSSIYLCSAERTANTEAFFGQGTRLTVV.

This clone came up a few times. CDR3 in DNA: TGTGCCAGCGGGTGGGGCGGGGCCCTCCCCGGGGAGCTGTTTTTT. It yields the protein CASGWGGALPGELFF. The rearrangement uses TRBV27 and TRBJ2-2; tentatively, D is TRBD2 (6 bases). Germline-derived CDR1 and CDR2 are MNHEY and SMNVEV (reference sequence). V was pared by 8 bases and J by 6 bases, with 19 bases between. The CDR3 spans 15 residues.

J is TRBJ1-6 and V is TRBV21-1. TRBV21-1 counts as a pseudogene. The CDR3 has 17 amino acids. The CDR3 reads CASSKTRGAPCNSPLHF. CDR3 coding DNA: TGTGCCAGCAGCAAAACACGGGGGGCGCCGTGTAATTCACCCCTCCACTTT.

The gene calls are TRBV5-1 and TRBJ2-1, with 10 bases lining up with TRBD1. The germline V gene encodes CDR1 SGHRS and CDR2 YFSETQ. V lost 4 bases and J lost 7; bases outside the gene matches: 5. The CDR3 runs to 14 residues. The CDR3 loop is CASSPGTGENEQFF. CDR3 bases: TGCGCCAGCAGCCCTGGGACAGGGGAGAATGAGCAGTTCTTC. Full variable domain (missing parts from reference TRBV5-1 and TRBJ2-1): KAGVTQTPRYLIKTRGQQVTLSCSPISGHRSVSWYQQTPGQGLQFLFEYFSETQRNKGNFPGRFSGRQFSNSRSEMNVSTLELGDSALYLCASSPGTGENEQFFGPGTRLTVL.

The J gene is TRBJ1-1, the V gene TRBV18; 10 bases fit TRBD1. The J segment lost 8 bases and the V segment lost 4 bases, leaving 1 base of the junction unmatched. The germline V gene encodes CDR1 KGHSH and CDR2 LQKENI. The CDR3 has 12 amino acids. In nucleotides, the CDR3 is TGTGCCAGCTCACAGGGACAGGGGGAAGCTTTCTTT. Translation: CASSQGQGEAFF.

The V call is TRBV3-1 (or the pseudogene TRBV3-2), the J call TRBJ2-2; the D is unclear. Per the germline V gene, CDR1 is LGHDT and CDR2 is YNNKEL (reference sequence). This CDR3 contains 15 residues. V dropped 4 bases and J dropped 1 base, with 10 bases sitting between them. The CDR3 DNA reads TGTGCCAGCAGCCCCATGGCCCGGAACACCGGGGAGCTGTTTTTT. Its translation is CASSPMARNTGELFF.

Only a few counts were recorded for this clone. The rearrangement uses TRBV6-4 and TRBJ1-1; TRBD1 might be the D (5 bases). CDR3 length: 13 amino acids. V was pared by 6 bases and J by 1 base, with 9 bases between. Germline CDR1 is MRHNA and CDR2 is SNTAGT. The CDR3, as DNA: TGTGCCAGCAGGAGCCAGGGGAACACTGAAGCTTTCTTT. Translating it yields CASRSQGNTEAFF.

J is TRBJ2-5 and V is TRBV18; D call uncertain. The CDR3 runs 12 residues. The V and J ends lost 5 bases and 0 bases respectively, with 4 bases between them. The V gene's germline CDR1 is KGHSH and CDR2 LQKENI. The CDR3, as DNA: TGTGCCAGCTCATCCGACCAAGAGACCCAGTACTTC. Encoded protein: CASSSDQETQYF.

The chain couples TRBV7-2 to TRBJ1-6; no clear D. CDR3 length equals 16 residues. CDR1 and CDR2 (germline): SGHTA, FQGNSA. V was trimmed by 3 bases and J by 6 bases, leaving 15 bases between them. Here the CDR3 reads CASSLVAGNGNSPLHF. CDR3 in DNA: TGTGCCAGCAGCTTGGTTGCGGGGAACGGTAATTCACCCCTCCACTTT.

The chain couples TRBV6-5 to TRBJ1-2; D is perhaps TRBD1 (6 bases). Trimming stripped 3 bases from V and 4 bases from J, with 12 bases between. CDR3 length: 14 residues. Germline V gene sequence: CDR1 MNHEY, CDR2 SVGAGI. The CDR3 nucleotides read TGTGCCAGCAGTTATTCCAGGGGAGTCTATGGCTACACCTTC. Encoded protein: CASSYSRGVYGYTF.

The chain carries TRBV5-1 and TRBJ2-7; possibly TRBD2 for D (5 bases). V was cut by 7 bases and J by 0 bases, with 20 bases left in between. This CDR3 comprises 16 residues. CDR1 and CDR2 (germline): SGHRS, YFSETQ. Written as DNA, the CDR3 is TGCGCCAGCGGATCCTCGGGGATCCCTAGCTCCTACGAGCAGTACTTC. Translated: CASGSSGIPSSYEQYF.

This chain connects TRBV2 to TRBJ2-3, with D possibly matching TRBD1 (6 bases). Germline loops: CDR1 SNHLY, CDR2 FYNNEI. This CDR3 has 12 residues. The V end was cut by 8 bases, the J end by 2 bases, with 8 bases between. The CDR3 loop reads CASAGDTDTQYF. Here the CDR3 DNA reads TGTGCCAGCGCAGGGGACACAGATACGCAGTATTTT.

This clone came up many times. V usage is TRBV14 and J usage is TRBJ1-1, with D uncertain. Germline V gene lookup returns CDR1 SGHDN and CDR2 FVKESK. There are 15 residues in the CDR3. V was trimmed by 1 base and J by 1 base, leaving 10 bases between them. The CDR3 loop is CASSQARLRNTEAFF. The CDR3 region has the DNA TGTGCCAGCAGCCAAGCGAGACTGAGGAACACTGAAGCTTTCTTT.

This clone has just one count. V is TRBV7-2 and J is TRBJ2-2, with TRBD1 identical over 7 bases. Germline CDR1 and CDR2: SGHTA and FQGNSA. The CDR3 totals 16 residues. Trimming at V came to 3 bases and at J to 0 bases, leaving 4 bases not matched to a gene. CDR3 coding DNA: TGTGCCAGCAGCTTCGGACAGGTTTCGAACACCGGGGAGCTGTTTTTT. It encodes CASSFGQVSNTGELFF.

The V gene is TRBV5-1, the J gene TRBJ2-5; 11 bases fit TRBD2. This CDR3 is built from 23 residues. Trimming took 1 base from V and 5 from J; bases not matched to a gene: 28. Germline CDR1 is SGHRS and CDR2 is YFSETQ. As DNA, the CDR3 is TGCGCCAGCAGCTTGCAGGCCGGGACCGCTGGAGTAACTAGCGGGGGACGGTGGGAGACCCAGTACTTC. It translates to CASSLQAGTAGVTSGGRWETQYF.

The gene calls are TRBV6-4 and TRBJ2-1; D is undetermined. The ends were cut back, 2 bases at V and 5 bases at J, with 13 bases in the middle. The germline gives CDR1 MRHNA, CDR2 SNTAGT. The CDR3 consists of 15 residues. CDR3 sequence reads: CASSDPRLENNEQFF. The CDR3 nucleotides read TGTGCCAGCAGTGACCCCCGACTGGAGAACAATGAGCAGTTCTTC.

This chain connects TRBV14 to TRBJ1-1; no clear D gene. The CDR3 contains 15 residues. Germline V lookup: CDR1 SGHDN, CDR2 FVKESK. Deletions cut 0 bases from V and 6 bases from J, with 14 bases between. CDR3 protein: CASSQEEHGEAEAFF. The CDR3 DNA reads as TGTGCCAGCAGCCAAGAGGAACACGGCGAGGCTGAAGCTTTCTTT.

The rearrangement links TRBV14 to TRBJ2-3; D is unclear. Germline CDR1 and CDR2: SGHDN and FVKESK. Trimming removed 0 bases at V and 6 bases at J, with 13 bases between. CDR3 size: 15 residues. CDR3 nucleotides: TGTGCCAGCAGCCAAGACTTCCAAAGGGCGGATACGCAGTATTTT. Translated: CASSQDFQRADTQYF.

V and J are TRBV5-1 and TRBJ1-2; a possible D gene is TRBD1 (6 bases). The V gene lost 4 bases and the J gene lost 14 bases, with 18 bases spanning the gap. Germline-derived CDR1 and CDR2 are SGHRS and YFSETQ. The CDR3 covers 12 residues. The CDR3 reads CASSTNRESETF. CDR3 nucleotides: TGCGCCAGCAGCACCAACAGGGAATCTGAAACCTTC.

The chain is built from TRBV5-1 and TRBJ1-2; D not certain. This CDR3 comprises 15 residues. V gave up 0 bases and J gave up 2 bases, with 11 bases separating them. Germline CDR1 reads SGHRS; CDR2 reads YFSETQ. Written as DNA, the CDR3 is TGCGCCAGCAGCTTGGGCGGCAGCCCCAACTATGGCTACACCTTC. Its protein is CASSLGGSPNYGYTF.

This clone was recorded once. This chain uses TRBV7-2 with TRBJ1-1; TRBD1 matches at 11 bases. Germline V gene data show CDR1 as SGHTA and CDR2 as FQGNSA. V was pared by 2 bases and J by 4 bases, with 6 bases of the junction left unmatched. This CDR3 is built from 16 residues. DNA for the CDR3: TGTGCCAGCAGCTTAATTGCGGGGACAGGGGGCACTGAAGCTTTCTTT. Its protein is CASSLIAGTGGTEAFF.

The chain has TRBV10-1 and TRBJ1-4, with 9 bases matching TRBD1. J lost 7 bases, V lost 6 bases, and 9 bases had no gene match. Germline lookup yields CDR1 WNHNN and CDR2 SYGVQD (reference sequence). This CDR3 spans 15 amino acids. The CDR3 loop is CASSSIQGAGEKLFF. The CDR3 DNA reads TGCGCCAGCAGCTCAATACAGGGGGCAGGTGAAAAACTGTTTTTT.

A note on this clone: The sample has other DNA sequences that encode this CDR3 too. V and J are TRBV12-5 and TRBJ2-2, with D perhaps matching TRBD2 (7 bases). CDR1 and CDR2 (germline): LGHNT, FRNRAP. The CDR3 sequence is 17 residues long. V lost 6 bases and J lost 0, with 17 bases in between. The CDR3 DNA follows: TGTGCTAGTGGGTTCGTGCTGGGGGGGCCGAACACCGGGGAGCTGTTTTTT. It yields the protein CASGFVLGGPNTGELFF. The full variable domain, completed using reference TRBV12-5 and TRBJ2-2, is DARVTQTPRHKVTEMGQEVTMRCQPILGHNTVFWYRQTMMQGLELLAYFRNRAPLDDSGMPKDRFSAEMPDATLATLKIQPSEPRDSAVYFCASGFVLGGPNTGELFFGEGSRLTVL.

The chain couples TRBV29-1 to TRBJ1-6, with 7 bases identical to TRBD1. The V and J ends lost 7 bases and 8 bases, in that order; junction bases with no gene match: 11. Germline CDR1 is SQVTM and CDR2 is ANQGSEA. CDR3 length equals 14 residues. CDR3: CSDVRGEVYSPLHF. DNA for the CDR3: TGCAGCGACGTCAGGGGGGAAGTATATTCACCCCTCCACTTT.

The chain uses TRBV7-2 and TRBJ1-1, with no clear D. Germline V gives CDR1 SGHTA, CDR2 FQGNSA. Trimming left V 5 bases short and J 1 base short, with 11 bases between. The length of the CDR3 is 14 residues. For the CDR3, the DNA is TGTGCCAGCAGCCCGGTCGGCTGGAACACTGAAGCTTTCTTT. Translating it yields CASSPVGWNTEAFF.

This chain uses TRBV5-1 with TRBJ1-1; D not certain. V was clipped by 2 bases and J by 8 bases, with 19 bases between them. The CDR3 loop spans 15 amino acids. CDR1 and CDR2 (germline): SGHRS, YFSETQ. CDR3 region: CASSFGVDRRIEAFF. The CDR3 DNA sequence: TGCGCCAGCAGCTTTGGTGTCGATAGACGGATCGAAGCTTTCTTT.

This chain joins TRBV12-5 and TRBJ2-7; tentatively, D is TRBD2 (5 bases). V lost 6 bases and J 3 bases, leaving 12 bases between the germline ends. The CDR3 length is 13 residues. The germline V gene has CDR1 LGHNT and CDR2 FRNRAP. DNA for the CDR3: TGTGCTAGTGGGCTCGAAGAGGGCTACGAGCAGTACTTC. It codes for CASGLEEGYEQYF.

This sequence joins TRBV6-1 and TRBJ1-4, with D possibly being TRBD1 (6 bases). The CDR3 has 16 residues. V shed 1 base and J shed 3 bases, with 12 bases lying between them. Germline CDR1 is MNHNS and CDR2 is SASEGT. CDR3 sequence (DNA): TGTGCCAGCAGTGAAGGGCAGGGGAGGTCTAATGAAAAACTGTTTTTT. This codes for CASSEGQGRSNEKLFF.